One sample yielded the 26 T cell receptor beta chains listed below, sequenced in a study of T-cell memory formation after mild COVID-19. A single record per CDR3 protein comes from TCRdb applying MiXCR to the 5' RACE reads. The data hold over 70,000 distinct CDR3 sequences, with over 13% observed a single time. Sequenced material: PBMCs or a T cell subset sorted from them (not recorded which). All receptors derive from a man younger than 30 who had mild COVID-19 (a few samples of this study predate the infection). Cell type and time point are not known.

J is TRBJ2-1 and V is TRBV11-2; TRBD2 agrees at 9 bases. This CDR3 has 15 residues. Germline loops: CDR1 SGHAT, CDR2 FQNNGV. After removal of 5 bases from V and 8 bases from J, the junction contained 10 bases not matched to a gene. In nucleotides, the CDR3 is TGTGCCAGCAGCCCCTTGCGGGGGGGCTTTGATGAGCAGTTCTTC. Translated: CASSPLRGGFDEQFF.

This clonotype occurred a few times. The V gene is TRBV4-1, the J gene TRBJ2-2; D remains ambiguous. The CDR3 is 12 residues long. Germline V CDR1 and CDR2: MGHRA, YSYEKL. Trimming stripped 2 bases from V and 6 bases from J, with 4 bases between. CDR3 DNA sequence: TGCGCCAGCAGCCAAACGTCCGGGGAGCTGTTTTTT. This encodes CASSQTSGELFF.

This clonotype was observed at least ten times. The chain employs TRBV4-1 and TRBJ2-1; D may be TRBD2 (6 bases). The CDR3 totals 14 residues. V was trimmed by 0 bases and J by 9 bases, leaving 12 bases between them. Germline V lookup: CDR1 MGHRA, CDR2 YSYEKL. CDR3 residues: CASSQEAVRGEQFF. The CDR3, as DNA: TGCGCCAGCAGCCAAGAGGCCGTGCGGGGTGAGCAGTTCTTC.

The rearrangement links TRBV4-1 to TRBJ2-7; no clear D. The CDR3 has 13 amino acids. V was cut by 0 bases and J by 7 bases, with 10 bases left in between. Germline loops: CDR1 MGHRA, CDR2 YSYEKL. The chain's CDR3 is CASSQDGAYEQYF. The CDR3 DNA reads TGCGCCAGCAGCCAAGATGGCGCGTATGAGCAGTACTTC.

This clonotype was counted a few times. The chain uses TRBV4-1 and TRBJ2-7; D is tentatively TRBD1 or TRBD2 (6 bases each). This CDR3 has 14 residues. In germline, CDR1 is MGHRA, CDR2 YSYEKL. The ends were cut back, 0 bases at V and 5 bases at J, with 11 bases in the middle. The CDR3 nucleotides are TGCGCCAGCAGCCAAGAAGCCGGGGGCAACGAGCAGTACTTC. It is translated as CASSQEAGGNEQYF.

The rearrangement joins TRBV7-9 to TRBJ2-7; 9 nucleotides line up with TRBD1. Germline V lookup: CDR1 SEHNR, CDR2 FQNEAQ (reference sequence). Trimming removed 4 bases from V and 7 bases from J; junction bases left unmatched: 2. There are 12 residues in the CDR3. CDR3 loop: CASSSGQGEQYF. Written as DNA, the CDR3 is TGTGCCAGCAGCTCCGGACAGGGGGAGCAGTACTTC.

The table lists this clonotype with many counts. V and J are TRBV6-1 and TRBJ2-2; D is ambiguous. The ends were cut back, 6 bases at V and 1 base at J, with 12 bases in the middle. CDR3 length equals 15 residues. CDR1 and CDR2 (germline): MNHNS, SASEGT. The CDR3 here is CASRVSDGNTGELFF. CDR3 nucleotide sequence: TGTGCCAGCAGAGTTTCCGACGGGAACACCGGGGAGCTGTTTTTT.

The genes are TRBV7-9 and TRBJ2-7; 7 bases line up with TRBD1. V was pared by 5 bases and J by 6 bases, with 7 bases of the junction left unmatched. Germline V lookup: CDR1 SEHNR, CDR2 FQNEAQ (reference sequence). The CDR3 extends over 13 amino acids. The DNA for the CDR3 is TGTGCCAGCAGCCCACAGGGGAGTCCCGAGCAGTACGTC. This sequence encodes CASSPQGSPEQYV.

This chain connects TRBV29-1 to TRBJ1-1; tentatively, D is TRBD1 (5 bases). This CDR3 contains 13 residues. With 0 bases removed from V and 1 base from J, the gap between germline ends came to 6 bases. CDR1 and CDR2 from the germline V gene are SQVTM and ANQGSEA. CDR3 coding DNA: TGCAGCGTTGAAGACAGGGAGAACACTGAAGCTTTCTTT. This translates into CSVEDRENTEAFF.

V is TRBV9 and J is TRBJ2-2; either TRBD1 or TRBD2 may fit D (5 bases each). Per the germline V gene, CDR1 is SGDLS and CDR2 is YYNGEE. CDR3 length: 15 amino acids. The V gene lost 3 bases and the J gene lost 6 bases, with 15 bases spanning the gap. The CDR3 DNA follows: TGTGCCAGCAGCGAGGGGACCCTTGGATCCGGGGAGCTGTTTTTT. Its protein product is CASSEGTLGSGELFF.

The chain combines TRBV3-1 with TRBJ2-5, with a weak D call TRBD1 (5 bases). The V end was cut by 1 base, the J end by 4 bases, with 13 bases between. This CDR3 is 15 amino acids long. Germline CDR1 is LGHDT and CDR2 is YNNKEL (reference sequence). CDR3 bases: TGTGCCAGCAGCCAAGTATTGGGAAGGGGAGAGACCCAGTACTTC. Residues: CASSQVLGRGETQYF.

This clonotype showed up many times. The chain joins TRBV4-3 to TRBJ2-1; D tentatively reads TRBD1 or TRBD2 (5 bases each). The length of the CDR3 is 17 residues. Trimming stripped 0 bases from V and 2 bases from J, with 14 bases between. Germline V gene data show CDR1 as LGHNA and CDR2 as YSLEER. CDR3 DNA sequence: TGCGCCAGCAGCCAAGATCGGGGCCCTAGCCCCTACAATGAGCAGTTCTTC. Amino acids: CASSQDRGPSPYNEQFF.

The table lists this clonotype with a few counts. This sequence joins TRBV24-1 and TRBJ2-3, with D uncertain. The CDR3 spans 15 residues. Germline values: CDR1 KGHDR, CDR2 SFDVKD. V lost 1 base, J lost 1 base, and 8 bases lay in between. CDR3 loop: CATSDFGGGTDTQYF. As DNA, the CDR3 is TGTGCCACCAGTGATTTCGGTGGCGGCACAGATACGCAGTATTTT.

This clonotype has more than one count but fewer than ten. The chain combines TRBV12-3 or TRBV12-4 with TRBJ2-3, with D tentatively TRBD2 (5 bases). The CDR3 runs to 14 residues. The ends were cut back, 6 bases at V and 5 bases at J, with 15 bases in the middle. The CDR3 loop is CASSRGLGEDTQYF. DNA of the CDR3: TGTGCCAGCAGCCGGGGTCTTGGAGAAGATACGCAGTATTTT.

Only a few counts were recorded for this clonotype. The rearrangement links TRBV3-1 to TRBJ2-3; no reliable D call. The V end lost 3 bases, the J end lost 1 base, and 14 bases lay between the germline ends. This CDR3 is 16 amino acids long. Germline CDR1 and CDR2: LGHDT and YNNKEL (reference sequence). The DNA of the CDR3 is TGTGCCAGCAGCCACCTCGACCTACCGGGCACAGATACGCAGTATTTT. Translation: CASSHLDLPGTDTQYF.

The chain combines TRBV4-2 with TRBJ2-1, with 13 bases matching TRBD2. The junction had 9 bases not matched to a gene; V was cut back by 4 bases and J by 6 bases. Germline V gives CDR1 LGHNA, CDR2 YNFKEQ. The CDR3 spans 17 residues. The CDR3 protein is CASSPPVGLAGPNEQFF. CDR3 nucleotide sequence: TGTGCCAGCAGCCCCCCCGTGGGACTAGCGGGGCCCAATGAGCAGTTCTTC.

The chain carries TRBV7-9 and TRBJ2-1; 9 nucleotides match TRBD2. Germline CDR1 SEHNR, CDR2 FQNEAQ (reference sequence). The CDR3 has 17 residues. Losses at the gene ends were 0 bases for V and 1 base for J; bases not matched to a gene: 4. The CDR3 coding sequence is TGTGCCAGCAGCTTAGCGGCAGCGGGGGGTTCCTACAATGAGCAGTTCTTC. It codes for CASSLAAAGGSYNEQFF.

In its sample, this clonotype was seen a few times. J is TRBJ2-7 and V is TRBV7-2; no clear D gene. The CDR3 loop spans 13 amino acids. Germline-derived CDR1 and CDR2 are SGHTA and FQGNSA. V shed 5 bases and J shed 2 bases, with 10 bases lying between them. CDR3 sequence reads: CASSPSNTYEQYF. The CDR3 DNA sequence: TGTGCCAGCAGCCCATCGAATACCTACGAGCAGTACTTC.

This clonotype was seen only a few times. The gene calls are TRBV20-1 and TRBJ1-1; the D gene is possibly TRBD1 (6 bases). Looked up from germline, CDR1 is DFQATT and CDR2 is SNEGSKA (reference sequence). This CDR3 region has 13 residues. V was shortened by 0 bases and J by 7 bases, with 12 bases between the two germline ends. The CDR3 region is CSARDQGRREAFF. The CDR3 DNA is TGCAGTGCTAGAGATCAGGGGCGCCGTGAAGCTTTCTTT.

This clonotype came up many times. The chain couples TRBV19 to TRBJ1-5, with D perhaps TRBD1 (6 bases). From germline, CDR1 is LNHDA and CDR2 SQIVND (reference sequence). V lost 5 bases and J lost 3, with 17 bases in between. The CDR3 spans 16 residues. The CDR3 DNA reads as TGTGCCAGTAGTCAAAGGGGTGGACAGATCAATCAGCCCCAGCATTTT. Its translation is CASSQRGGQINQPQHF.

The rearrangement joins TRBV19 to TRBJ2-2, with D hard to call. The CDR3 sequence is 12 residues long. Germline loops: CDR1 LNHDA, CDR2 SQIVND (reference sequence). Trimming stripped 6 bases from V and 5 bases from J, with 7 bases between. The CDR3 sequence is CASSKLTGELFF. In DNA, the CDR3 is TGTGCCAGTAGCAAACTGACCGGGGAGCTGTTTTTT.

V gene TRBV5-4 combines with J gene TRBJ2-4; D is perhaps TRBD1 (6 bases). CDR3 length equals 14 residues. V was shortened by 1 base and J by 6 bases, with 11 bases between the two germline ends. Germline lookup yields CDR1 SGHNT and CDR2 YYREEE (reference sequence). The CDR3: CASSLRGSRNIQYF. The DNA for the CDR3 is TGTGCCAGCAGCTTGAGGGGGTCTAGAAACATTCAGTACTTC.

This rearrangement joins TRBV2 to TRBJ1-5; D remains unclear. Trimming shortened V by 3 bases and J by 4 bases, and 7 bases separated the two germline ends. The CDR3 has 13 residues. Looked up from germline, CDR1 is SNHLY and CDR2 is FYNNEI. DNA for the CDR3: TGTGCCAGCAGTGATGAAGGGAATCAGCCCCAGCATTTT. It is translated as CASSDEGNQPQHF. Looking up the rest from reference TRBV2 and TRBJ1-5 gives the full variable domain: EPEVTQTPSHQVTQMGQEVILRCVPISNHLYFYWYRQILGQKVEFLVSFYNNEISEKSEIFDDQFSVERPDGSNFTLKIRSTKLEDSAMYFCASSDEGNQPQHFGDGTRLSIL.

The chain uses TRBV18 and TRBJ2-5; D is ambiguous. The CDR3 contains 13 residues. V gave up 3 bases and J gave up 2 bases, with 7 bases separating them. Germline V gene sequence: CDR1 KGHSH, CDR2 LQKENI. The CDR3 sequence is CASSPKWQETQYF. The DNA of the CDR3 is TGTGCCAGCTCACCGAAGTGGCAAGAGACCCAGTACTTC.

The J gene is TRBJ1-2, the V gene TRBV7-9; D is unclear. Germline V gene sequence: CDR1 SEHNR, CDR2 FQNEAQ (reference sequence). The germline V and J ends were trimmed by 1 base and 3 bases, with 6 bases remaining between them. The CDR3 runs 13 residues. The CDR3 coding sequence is TGTGCCAGCAGCTTAGTTGGAGACTATGGCTACACCTTC. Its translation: CASSLVGDYGYTF.

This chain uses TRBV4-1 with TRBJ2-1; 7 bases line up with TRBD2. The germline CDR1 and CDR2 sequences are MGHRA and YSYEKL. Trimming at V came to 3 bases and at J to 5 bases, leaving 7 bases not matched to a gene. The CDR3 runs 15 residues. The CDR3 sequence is CASSHGPAGDNEQFF. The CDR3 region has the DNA TGCGCCAGCAGCCACGGTCCTGCGGGGGACAATGAGCAGTTCTTC.